Described below is a single T cell receptor beta chain sequence and its context. Antigen specificity is unknown. The data derive from a study of cytomegalovirus exposure and HLA in healthy donors. Across the study: An earlier analysis identified 117 million unique TCR beta sequences in some 180 million T cells. An early release of data contained roughly 90 million unique TCRs, which came from HLA-typed donors. Overall study findings and caveats: The study designated about 160 TCR beta chains cytomegalovirus-associated. Reported performance of the classifier showed diagnosis of cytomegalovirus status with high specificity and sensitivity.

The germline V gene encodes CDR1 MDHEN and CDR2 SYDVKM. The trim removed 6 bases at V and 8 bases at J, leaving 10 bases unmatched. There are 14 residues in the CDR3. PCR primers comprised 60 Vbeta and 13 Jbeta primers. Method: immunoSEQ multiplex PCR; TCRdb's copy keeps in-frame clones and lacks some. The table shows 150,000 to 200,000 clones, with roughly four fifths occurring only once. This TCR came from a woman in her thirties or forties in good health and CMV-seronegative. Sample: PBMCs. The V call is TRBV28, the J call TRBJ2-1, with 7 bases identical to TRBD2. The CDR3 loop is CASSRGEGLYEQFF. DNA for the CDR3: TGTGCCAGCAGCCGGGGGGAGGGTTTATATGAGCAGTTCTTC.